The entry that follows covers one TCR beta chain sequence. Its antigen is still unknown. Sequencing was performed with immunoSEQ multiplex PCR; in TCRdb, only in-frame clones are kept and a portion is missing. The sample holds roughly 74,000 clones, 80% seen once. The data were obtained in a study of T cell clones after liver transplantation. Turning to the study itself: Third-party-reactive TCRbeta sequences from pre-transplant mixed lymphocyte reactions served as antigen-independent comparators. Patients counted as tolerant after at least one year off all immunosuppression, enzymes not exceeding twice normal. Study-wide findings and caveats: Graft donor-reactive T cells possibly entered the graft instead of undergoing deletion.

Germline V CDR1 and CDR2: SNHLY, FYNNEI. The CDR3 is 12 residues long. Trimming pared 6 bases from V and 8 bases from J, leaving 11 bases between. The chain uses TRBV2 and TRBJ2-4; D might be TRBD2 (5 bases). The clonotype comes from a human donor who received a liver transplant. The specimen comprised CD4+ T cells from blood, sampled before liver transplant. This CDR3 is CASREGLDIQYF. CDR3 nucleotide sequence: TGTGCCAGCAGAGAGGGATTAGACATTCAGTACTTC.